This TCR beta chain was identified during a study of T cell responses to AZD1222 COVID-19 vaccine. Study-wide context: Second-dose recipients at about 4 or about 12 weeks were treated as one pooled group.

TCRdb's copy holds only in-frame clones and misses some; the assay was immunoSEQ multiplex PCR. The sample has about 88,000 clones, around 90% seen once. General study findings and limits: Of the AZD1222 recipients, only five to seven were seropositive at baseline. Spike-specific TCR breadth and depth went up after people got two AZD1222 doses. Regions left unmutated in variants are reportedly the target of nearly half of spike-specific TCRs.

With regard to this clone: What it recognizes is unknown.

The sample in question was peripheral blood, obtained on day 0 of AZD1222 vaccination. The source of this sequence is an adult in good health.

The CDR3 sequence is CASSPDRVPTEAFF. As DNA, the CDR3 is TGTGCCAGCAGCCCAGACAGGGTCCCCACTGAAGCTTTCTTT. The rearrangement joins TRBV3-1 (or the pseudogene TRBV3-2) to TRBJ1-1; 7 nucleotides line up with TRBD1. CDR1 and CDR2 (germline): LGHDT, YNNKEL (reference sequence). This CDR3 region has 14 residues. The ends lost 4 bases at V and 4 bases at J; junction bases unmatched: 6.